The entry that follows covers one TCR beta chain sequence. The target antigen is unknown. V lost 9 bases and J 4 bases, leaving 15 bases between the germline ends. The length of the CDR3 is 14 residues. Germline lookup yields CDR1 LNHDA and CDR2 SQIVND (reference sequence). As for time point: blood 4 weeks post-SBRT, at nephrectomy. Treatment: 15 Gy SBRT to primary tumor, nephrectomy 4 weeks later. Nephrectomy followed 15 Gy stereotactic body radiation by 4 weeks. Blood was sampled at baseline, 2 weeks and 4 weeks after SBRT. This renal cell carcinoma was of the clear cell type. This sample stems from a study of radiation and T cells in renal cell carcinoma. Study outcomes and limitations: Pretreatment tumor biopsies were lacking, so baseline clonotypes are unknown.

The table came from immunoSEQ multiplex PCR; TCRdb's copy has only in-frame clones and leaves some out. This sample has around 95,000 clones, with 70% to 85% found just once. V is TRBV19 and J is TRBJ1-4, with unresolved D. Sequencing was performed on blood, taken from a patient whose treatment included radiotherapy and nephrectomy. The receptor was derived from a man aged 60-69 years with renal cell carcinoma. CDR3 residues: CASNHLAVNEKLFF. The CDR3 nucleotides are TGTGCCAGCAACCACCTTGCCGTTAATGAAAAACTGTTTTTT.